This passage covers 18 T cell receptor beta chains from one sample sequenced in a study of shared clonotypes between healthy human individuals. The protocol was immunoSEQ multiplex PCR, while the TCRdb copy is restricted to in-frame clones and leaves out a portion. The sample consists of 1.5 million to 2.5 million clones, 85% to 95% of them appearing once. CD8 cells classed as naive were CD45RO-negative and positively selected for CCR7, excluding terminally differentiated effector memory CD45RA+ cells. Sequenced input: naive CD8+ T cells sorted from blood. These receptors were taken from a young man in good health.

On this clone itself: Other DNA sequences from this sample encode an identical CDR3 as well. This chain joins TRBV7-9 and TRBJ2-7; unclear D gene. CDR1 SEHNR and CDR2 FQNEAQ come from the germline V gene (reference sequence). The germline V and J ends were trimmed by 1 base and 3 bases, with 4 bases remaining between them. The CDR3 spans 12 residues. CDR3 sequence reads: CASSLVGYEQYF. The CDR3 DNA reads TGTGCCAGCAGCTTAGTTGGCTACGAGCAGTACTTC. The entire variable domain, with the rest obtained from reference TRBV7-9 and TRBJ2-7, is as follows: DTGVSQNPRHKITKRGQNVTFRCDPISEHNRLYWYRQTLGQGPEFLTYFQNEAQLEKSRLLSDRFSAERPKGSFSTLEIQRTEQGDSAMYLCASSLVGYEQYFGPGTRLTVT.

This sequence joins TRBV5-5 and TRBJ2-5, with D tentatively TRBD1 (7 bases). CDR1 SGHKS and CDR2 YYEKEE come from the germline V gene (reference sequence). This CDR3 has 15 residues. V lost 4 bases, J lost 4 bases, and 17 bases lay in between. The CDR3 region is CASSGGGPASETQYF. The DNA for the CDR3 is TGTGCCAGCAGCGGAGGGGGCCCGGCGTCAGAGACCCAGTACTTC.

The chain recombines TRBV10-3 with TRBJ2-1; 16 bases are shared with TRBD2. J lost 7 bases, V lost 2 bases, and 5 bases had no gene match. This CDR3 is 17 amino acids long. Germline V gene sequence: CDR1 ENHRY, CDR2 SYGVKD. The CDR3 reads CAISEVGLAGGANEQFF. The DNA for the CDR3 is TGTGCCATCAGTGAGGTGGGACTAGCGGGAGGGGCAAATGAGCAGTTCTTC.

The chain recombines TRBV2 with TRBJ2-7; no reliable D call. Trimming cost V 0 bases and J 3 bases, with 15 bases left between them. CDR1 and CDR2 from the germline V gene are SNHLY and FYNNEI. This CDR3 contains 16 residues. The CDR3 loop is CASSEAWQVGDYEQYF. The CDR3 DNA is TGTGCCAGCAGTGAAGCTTGGCAGGTTGGAGACTACGAGCAGTACTTC.

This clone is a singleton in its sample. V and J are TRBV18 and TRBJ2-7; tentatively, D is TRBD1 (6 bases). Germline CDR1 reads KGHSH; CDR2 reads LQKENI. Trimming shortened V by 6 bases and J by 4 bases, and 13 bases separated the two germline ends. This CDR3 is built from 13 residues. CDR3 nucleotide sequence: TGTGCCAGCTCGGGGGACACGGCGTACGAGCAGTACTTC. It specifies CASSGDTAYEQYF.

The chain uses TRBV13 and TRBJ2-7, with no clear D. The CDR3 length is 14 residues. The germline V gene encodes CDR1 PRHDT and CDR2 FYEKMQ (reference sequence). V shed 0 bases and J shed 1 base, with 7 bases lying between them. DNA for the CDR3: TGTGCCAGCAGCTTAGGTGGGGTTTCCTACGAGCAGTACTTC. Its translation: CASSLGGVSYEQYF.

CDR3 nucleotide sequence: TGTGCCAGCAGTGAGACTAGCGGGAGAAGGACAGATACGCAGTATTTT. It yields the protein CASSETSGRRTDTQYF. The chain uses TRBV2 and TRBJ2-3; TRBD2 matches at 12 bases. This CDR3 contains 16 residues. V was pared by 3 bases and J by 3 bases, with 4 bases of the junction left unmatched. Germline V gives CDR1 SNHLY, CDR2 FYNNEI. The complete variable domain, with remaining parts taken from reference TRBV2 and TRBJ2-3, reads EPEVTQTPSHQVTQMGQEVILRCVPISNHLYFYWYRQILGQKVEFLVSFYNNEISEKSEIFDDQFSVERPDGSNFTLKIRSTKLEDSAMYFCASSETSGRRTDTQYFGPGTRLTVL.

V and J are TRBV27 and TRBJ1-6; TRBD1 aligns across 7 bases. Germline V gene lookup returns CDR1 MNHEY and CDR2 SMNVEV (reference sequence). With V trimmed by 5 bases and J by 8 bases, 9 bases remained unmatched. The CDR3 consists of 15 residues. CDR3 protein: CASSPSTGTHSPLHF. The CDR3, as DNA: TGTGCCAGCAGTCCCTCGACAGGGACGCATTCACCCCTCCACTTT.

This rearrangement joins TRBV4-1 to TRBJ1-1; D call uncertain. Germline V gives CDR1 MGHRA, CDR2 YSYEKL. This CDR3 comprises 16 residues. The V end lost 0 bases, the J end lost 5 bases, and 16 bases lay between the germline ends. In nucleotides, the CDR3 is TGCGCCAGCAGCCAAGATGGATCCAGCTTGGGGACTGAAGCTTTCTTT. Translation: CASSQDGSSLGTEAFF.

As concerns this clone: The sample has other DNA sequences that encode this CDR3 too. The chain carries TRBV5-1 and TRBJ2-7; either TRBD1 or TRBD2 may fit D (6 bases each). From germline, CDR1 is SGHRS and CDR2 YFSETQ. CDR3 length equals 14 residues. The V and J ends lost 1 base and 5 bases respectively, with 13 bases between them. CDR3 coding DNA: TGCGCCAGCAGCTTGAGAGGGGGGCTGGACGAGCAGTACTTC. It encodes CASSLRGGLDEQYF.

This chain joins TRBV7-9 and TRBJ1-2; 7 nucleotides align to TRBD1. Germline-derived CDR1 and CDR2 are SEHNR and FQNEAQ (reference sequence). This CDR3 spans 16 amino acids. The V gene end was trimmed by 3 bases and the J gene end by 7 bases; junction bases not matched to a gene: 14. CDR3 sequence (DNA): TGTGCCAGCAGCTTCTATATTTGGGACAGCGAACTTGGCTACACCTTC. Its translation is CASSFYIWDSELGYTF.

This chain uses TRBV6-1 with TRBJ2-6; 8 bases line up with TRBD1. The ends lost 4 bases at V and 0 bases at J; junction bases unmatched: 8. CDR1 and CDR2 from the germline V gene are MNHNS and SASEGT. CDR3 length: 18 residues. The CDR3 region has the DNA TGTGCCAGCAGTGTTGACGGGACAGGAACCTCTGGGGCCAACGTCCTGACTTTC. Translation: CASSVDGTGTSGANVLTF.

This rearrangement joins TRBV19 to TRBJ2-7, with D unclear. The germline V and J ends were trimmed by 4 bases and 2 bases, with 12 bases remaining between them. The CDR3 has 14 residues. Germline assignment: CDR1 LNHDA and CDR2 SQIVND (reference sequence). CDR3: CASSTDGETYEQYF. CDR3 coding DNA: TGTGCCAGTAGTACCGACGGAGAGACCTACGAGCAGTACTTC. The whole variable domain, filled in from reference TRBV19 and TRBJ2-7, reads DGGITQSPKYLFRKEGQNVTLSCEQNLNHDAMYWYRQDPGQGLRLIYYSQIVNDFQKGDIAEGYSVSREKKESFPLTVTSAQKNPTAFYLCASSTDGETYEQYFGPGTRLTVT.

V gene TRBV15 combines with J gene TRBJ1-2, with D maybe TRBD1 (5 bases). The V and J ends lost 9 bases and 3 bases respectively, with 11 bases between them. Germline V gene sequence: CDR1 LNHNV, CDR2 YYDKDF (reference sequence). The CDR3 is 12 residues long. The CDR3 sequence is CATRRDDYGYTF. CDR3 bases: TGTGCCACAAGGAGGGACGACTATGGCTACACCTTC.

The CDR3 sequence is CASSLAGPLWGDNEQFF. CDR3 DNA sequence: TGTGCCAGCAGCTTGGCGGGGCCACTTTGGGGTGACAATGAGCAGTTCTTC. J is TRBJ2-1 and V is TRBV5-6; D assignment may be TRBD1 or TRBD2 (5 bases each). The CDR3 consists of 17 residues. The germline V gene encodes CDR1 SGHDT and CDR2 YYEEEE. The V end was cut by 0 bases, the J end by 5 bases, with 18 bases between.

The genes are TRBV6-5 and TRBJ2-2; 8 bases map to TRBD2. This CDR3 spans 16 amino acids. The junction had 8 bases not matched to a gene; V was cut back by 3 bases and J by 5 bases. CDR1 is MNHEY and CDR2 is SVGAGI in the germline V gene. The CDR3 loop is CASSYREGGRTGELFF. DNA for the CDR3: TGTGCCAGCAGTTATCGGGAGGGGGGCCGGACCGGGGAGCTGTTTTTT.

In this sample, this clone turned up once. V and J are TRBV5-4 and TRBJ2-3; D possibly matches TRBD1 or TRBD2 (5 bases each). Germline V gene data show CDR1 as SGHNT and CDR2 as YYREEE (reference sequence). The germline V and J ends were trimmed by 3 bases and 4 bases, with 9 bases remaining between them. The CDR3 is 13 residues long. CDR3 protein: CASSSGSPDTQYF. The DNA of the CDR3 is TGTGCCAGCAGCTCAGGGAGCCCAGATACGCAGTATTTT.

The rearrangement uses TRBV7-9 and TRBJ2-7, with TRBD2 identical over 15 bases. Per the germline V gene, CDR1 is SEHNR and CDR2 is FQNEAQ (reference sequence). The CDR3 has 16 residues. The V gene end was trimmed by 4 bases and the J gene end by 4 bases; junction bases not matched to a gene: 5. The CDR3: CASSSMGLAGGYEQYF. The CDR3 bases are TGTGCCAGCAGCTCCATGGGACTAGCGGGGGGTTACGAGCAGTACTTC.